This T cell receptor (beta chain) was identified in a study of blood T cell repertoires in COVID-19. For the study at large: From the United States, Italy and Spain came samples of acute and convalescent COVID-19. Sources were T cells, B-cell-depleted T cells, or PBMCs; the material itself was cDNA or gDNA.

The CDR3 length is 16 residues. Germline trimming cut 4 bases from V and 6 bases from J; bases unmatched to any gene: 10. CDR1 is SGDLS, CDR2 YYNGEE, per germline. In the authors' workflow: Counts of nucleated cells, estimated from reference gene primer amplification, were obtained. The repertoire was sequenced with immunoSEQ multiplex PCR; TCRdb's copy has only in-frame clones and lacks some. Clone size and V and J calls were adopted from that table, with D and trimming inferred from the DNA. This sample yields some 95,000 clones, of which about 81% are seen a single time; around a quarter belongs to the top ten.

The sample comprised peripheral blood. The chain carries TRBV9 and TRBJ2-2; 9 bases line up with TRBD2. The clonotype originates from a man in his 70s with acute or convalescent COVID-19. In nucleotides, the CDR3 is TGTGCCAGCAGCAGACGGACTAGCGTAAGGGCCGGGGAGCTGTTTTTT. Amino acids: CASSRRTSVRAGELFF. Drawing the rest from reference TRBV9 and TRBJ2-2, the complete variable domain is DSGVTQTPKHLITATGQRVTLRCSPRSGDLSVYWYQQSLDQGLQFLIQYYNGEERAKGNILERFSAQQFPDLHSELNLSSLELGDSALYFCASSRRTSVRAGELFFGEGSRLTVL.